This TCR beta chain originates from a study of cytomegalovirus exposure and HLA in healthy donors. Study observations and caveats: Several of the most significant clusters appeared linked to common viral pathogens, based on a later analysis.

Note on this clone: Antigen: not known.

PCR was performed using 60 Vbeta and 13 Jbeta primers. The assay was immunoSEQ multiplex PCR, and TCRdb's table has in-frame clones only and misses some. The data contain 250,000 to 300,000 clones, about 83% of them singletons. This TCR was sampled from a woman aged 40 to 50 in good health and CMV-seropositive. Sequencing was carried out using PBMCs.

CDR3 protein: CASSPAGSHSTDTQYF. Written as DNA, the CDR3 is TGTGCCAGCAGCCCGGCGGGGAGCCATAGCACAGATACGCAGTATTTT. The chain combines TRBV5-4 with TRBJ2-3; perhaps TRBD2 as D (6 bases). V dropped 4 bases and J dropped 0 bases, with 15 bases sitting between them. The CDR3 sequence is 16 residues long. Germline V gives CDR1 SGHNT, CDR2 YYREEE (reference sequence).